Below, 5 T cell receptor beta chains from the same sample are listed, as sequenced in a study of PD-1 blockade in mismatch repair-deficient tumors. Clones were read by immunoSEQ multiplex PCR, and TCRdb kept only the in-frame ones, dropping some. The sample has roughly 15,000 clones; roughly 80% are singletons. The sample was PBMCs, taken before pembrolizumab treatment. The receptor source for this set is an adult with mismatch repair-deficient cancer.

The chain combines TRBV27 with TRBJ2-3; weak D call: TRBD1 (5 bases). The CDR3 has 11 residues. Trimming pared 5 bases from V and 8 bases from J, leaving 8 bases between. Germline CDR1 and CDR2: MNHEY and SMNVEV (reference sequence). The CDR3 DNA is TGTGCCAGCAGTGTTGGGGCTACGCAGTATTTT. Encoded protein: CASSVGATQYF.

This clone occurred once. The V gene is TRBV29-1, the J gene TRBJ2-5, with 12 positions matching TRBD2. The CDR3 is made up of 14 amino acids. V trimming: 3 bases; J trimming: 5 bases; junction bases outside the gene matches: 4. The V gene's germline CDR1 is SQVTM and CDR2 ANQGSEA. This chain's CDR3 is CSVEGLAGGETQYF. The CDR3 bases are TGCAGCGTTGAGGGCCTAGCGGGGGGGGAGACCCAGTACTTC.

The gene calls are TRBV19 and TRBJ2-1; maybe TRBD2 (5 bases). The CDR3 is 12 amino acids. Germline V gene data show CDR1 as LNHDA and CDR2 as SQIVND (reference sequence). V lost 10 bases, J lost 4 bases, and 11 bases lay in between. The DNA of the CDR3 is TGTGCCACCGGACTGGGTTACAATGAGCAGTTCTTC. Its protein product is CATGLGYNEQFF.

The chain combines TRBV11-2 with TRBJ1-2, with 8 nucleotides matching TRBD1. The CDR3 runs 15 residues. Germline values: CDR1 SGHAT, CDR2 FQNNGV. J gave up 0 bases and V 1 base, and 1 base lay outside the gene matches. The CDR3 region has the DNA TGTGCCAGCAGCTTAGGGACAGGGCCTAACTATGGCTACACCTTC. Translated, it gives CASSLGTGPNYGYTF.

The CDR3 here is CASSSRVETEAFF. The CDR3 DNA reads TGTGCCAGCAGTTCCAGGGTGGAAACTGAAGCTTTCTTT. The V call is TRBV27, the J call TRBJ1-1, with D perhaps TRBD1 (5 bases). The CDR3 sequence is 13 residues long. The germline V and J ends were trimmed by 4 bases and 5 bases, with 11 bases remaining between them. CDR1 is MNHEY, CDR2 SMNVEV, per germline (reference sequence).